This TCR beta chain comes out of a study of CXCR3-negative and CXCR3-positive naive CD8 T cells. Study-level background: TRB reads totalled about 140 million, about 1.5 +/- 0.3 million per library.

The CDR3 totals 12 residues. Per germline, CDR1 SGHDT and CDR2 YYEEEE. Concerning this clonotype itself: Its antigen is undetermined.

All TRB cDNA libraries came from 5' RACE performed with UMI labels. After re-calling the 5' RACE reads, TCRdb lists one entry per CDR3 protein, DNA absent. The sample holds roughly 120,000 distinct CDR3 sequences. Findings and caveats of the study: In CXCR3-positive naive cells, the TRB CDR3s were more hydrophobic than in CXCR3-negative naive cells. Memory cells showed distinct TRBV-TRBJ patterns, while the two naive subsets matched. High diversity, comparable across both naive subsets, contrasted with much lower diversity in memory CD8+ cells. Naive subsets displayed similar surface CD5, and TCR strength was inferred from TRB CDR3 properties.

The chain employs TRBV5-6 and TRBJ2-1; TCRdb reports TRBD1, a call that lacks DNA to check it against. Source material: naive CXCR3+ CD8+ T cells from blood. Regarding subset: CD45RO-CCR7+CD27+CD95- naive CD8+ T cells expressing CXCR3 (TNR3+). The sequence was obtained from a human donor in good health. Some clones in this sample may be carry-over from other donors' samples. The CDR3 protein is CASSPGAGEQFF.